This T cell receptor beta chain appears in the sequencing data of a study of OX40 agonist ivuxolimab in advanced cancers. Study-level information: Ivuxolimab is a fully human IgG2 antibody that activates OX40 (CD134).

Sequencing was performed with immunoSEQ multiplex PCR; in TCRdb, only in-frame clones are kept and a portion is missing. The profile shows tens of thousands of clones, approximately 84% of them singletons. This CDR3 has 13 amino acids. V lost 1 base and J lost 16; bases outside the gene matches: 12. Germline V gives CDR1 GTSNPN, CDR2 SVGIG (reference sequence). The chain uses TRBV30 and TRBJ2-1, with 8 bases lining up with TRBD2. Sequenced here: CD4+ or CD8+ T cells sorted from blood, sampled in a trial of the OX40 agonist ivuxolimab. The sequence was collected from an adult with an advanced solid tumor such as melanoma, head and neck, liver or kidney cancer. The CDR3 bases are TGTGCCTGGAGTGGAATTTCTAGCGGGCGGCGATTCTTC. Residues: CAWSGISSGRRFF.